The present T cell receptor beta chain was sequenced within a study of blood T cell repertoires in COVID-19. How the authors handled the data: Amplification from reference gene primers served as the basis for estimated nucleated cell counts. Method: immunoSEQ multiplex PCR; TCRdb's copy keeps in-frame clones and lacks some. The DNA gave D and trimming, while V, J and clone size come from that table. Of about 190,000 clones in the sample, 65% to 80% were seen once. Germline V gene data show CDR1 as LNHDA and CDR2 as SQIVND (reference sequence). The V end was cut by 1 base, the J end by 2 bases, with 16 bases between. CDR3 length: 17 residues.

The V and J genes are TRBV19 and TRBJ2-3, with D possibly being TRBD1 (5 bases). This receptor was taken from a woman aged 45-59 years with acute or convalescent COVID-19. The specimen was peripheral blood. The CDR3 DNA follows: TGTGCCAGTAGTATAGGGCCCCTCAGGGCCACCACAGATACGCAGTATTTT. As protein: CASSIGPLRATTDTQYF.